This TCR beta chain emerged from a study of shared clonotypes between healthy human individuals (TCRdb year 2020). Background for the entire study: The cohort comprised two women and a few men aged 18 to 49 years. Each donor's leukapheresis produced roughly between roughly 0.85 and 9.5 billion PBMCs. For each donor, three plates each were used for CD4 naive and CD4 memory, two plates were used for CD8 naive, and one plate was used for CD8 memory. Libraries were prepared and TCR repertoires were sequenced by different laboratories using diverse techniques, in order to increase sequencing depth and limit assay-specific biases. To estimate repertoire size and how much clonotype sharing occurs between individuals, the study deeply sequenced the blood TCR repertoires of roughly 5 healthy adults. Results and caveats for the whole study, not just this receptor: Based on pairwise subsampling, the degree of clonotype sharing among donors was expected to be affected by sequencing depth. The genetic and exposure-history diversity represented was limited by the small number of donors. Naive subsets generally had larger estimated clonotype richness than memory subsets did. Clonotypes shared by all four sorted-subset donors showed higher generation probabilities than non-shared clonotypes. Sampling was limited to blood, and TCR repertoires in tissue likely differ from TCR repertoires in blood. Approximately 5% of naive CD4, 3.5% of naive CD8, about 2.5% of memory CD4, and approximately 0.39% of memory CD8 clonotypes were shared across a few donors. Even with the large sequencing depth, rarefaction of the sorted-subset datasets indicated that sequencing was incomplete.

On this clone itself: Its cognate antigen has yet to be identified. Base qualities are missing; no much larger clone stands one base away.

Deletion took 3 bases off V and 5 bases off J, with a span of 10 bases between the germline ends. In the germline V gene, CDR1 corresponds to MNHNS and CDR2 to SASEGT. Counted from cysteine to phenylalanine, this CDR3 has 13 amino acids. The kept DNA is CDR3 alone, 39 bases in frame from the first base. Using the deep immunoSEQ assay, multiplex PCR amplified TCR CDR3 regions from genomic DNA. Extracted genomic DNA from each cell subset was spread evenly across all wells of several immunoSEQ 96-well plates, with each plate serving as a replicate. For sorted subsets, approximately 190 ng of genomic DNA, equivalent to some 33,000 T cell genomes, went into each replicate PCR. Purified libraries were measured with a Qubit 3.0 fluorometer, size-checked on a Bioanalyzer 2100, and measured again with the KAPA Library Quantification kit. Every immunoSEQ 96-well plate was sequenced on a dedicated single-read 150-cycle Illumina NextSeq 550 flow cell. As for the original processing: Because only junctional sequences without quality scores were contained in the immunoSEQ output, filtering matching that applied to full-length reads could not be performed. Sequences were annotated with PyIR, a Python wrapper for IgBLAST v1.9, and V/J genes and CDR3 were assigned using IMGT germline references. Reads with weak V/J assignments (E-value above 1e-6), missing CDR3, stop codons, out-of-frame junctions, or ambiguous translated residues were removed. V3J clonotypes were defined by identical inferred V gene, J gene, and CDR3 amino acid sequence. Percentage overlap between repertoires was calculated by dividing the number of shared unique clonotypes by the size of the smaller repertoire. Richness of each repertoire was evaluated using RTK rarefaction, the Chao1 estimator, and Recon v2.1 estimates of unobserved clonotypes. For all TCRbeta clonotypes obtained by the gDNA method from a handful of donors, generation probabilities were computed with OLGA. TCRdb holds this immuneACCESS table with in-frame rearrangements only. Some clones are missing; in checked studies, unresolved V genes explain under half, and the rest has no known cause. For V, J and clone size, that table is used; D and trimming come from the DNA. The table for this sample lists millions of clones; approximately 95% of them were counted only once. The ten top clones hold approximately 1.2% of the sample.

CD8 naive samples were obtained by positive selection for CCR7 among CD45RO-negative cells, yielding a CD45RA+CCR7+ population from which TemRA cells were excluded. The donors were healthy, HIV-negative adults who had no recently reported acute infections or vaccinations. Only Caucasian adults living in Nashville, Tennessee, USA were represented among the donors. Blood was obtained by leukapheresis, after which PBMCs were separated by Ficoll-Histopaque density gradient centrifugation and cryopreserved in liquid nitrogen vapor phase. Analytical flow cytometry was used to check the purity and quantity of each magnetically sorted T cell population. Each sorted fraction had its genomic DNA isolated and then quantified by UV absorbance on a Nanodrop 2000c.

The chain uses TRBV6-1 and TRBJ2-5, with an unclear D gene assignment. This sequence originates from a man aged 18 to 30 in good health. The sample was naive CD8+ T cells sorted from blood. The cell subset or site label, as the study defines it: CD45RA+CCR7+. The CDR3 loop reads CASSDSVGETQYF. The DNA is as follows: TGTGCCAGCAGTGATTCCGTGGGGGAGACCCAGTACTTC.